This T cell receptor (beta chain) was sequenced during a study of T cell changes during pregnancy in multiple sclerosis. Produced via immunoSEQ multiplex PCR; TCRdb's table is partial and in-frame only. The sample lists about 75,000 clones; roughly 90% were seen once. Germline V CDR1 and CDR2: SEHNR, FQNEAQ (reference sequence). Trimming at V came to 5 bases and at J to 0 bases, leaving 9 bases not matched to a gene. CDR3 length: 16 residues. The receptor was isolated from a female donor in good health, enrolled as a control in a pregnancy study. V gene TRBV7-9 combines with J gene TRBJ1-2; 7 nucleotides align to TRBD1. Sequenced material: peripheral blood, taken in the first trimester of pregnancy. CDR3 loop: CASSRDRANSNYGYTF. CDR3 coding DNA: TGTGCCAGCAGCCGAGACAGGGCTAATTCTAACTATGGCTACACCTTC. The whole variable domain, remainder taken from reference TRBV7-9 and TRBJ1-2, is DTGVSQNPRHKITKRGQNVTFRCDPISEHNRLYWYRQTLGQGPEFLTYFQNEAQLEKSRLLSDRFSAERPKGSFSTLEIQRTEQGDSAMYLCASSRDRANSNYGYTFGSGTRLTVV.